The 28 T cell receptor beta chains below were found in one sample sequenced in a study of T-cell memory formation after mild COVID-19. TCRdb analysed the 5' RACE reads with MiXCR anew, one entry per CDR3 protein. The data hold 100,000 to 150,000 distinct CDR3 sequences, with around 15% observed a single time. Sequencing was performed on PBMCs or a T cell subset sorted from them (not recorded which). These receptors all come from a man between 18 and 35 years old who had mild COVID-19 (a few samples of this study predate the infection). Cell type and time point are not known.

In this sample, this clonotype turned up a few times. The chain joins TRBV27 to TRBJ2-7, with TRBD2 matching 13 bases. In germline, CDR1 is MNHEY, CDR2 SMNVEV (reference sequence). The CDR3 contains 16 residues. The V gene end was trimmed by 3 bases and the J gene end by 2 bases; junction bases not matched to a gene: 4. The CDR3 DNA reads TGTGCCAGCAGTTTCTCTGGACTAGCGGGGGCCTACGAGCAGTACGTC. The encoded protein is CASSFSGLAGAYEQYV.

This clonotype has only a few counts. The V and J genes are TRBV29-1 and TRBJ1-2, with D perhaps TRBD1 (5 bases). Germline CDR1 SQVTM, CDR2 ANQGSEA. The CDR3 has 11 amino acids. V shed 5 bases and J shed 2 bases, with 6 bases lying between them. Here the CDR3 DNA reads TGCAGCGTTTCAGGGAACTATGGCTACACCTTC. Protein: CSVSGNYGYTF.

In its sample, this clonotype was seen a few times. The chain combines TRBV7-2 with TRBJ1-1; TRBD1 is a possible D gene (5 bases). V lost 5 bases to trimming and J lost 6 bases, with 19 bases between them. The CDR3 contains 15 residues. CDR1 SGHTA and CDR2 FQGNSA come from the germline V gene. CDR3 loop: CASSPRDSFSAEAFF. CDR3 coding DNA: TGTGCCAGCAGCCCTAGGGACTCCTTTTCGGCTGAAGCTTTCTTT.

In this sample, this clonotype turned up a few times. The chain recombines TRBV7-2 with TRBJ2-3, with 7 nucleotides matching TRBD2. V dropped 6 bases and J dropped 4; count of bases not matched to a gene: 1. Germline V gene lookup returns CDR1 SGHTA and CDR2 FQGNSA. The length of the CDR3 is 12 residues. The CDR3 DNA sequence: TGTGCCAGCAGGCGGGAGTCAGATACGCAGTATTTT. Translating gives CASRRESDTQYF.

In its sample, this clonotype was seen a few times. The V call is TRBV12-3 or TRBV12-4, the J call TRBJ1-5; weak D call: TRBD1 (6 bases). CDR3 length equals 13 residues. V was clipped by 1 base and J by 7 bases, with 8 bases between them. CDR3 protein: CASSLGGAQPQHF. DNA of the CDR3: TGTGCCAGCAGTTTAGGGGGGGCACAGCCCCAGCATTTT.

This clonotype appeared a few times. This sequence joins TRBV18 and TRBJ1-2, with 8 bases lining up with TRBD1. The CDR3 totals 14 residues. CDR1 is KGHSH and CDR2 is LQKENI in the germline V gene. The trim removed 6 bases at V and 5 bases at J, leaving 8 bases unmatched. The CDR3 DNA sequence: TGTGCCAGCTCCCCGGACCGGACAGGGTATGGCTACACCTTC. This gives the protein CASSPDRTGYGYTF.

This clonotype was picked up a small number of times. The V and J genes are TRBV6-5 and TRBJ1-4; D not resolved. Germline values: CDR1 MNHEY, CDR2 SVGAGI. V lost 7 bases to trimming and J lost 3 bases, with 18 bases between them. This CDR3 comprises 16 residues. The CDR3 is CASTRHSGEPNEKLFF. CDR3 coding DNA: TGTGCCAGCACCCGGCACTCCGGGGAACCTAATGAAAAACTGTTTTTT.

This clonotype has at least ten counts. The genes are TRBV9 and TRBJ2-1; D ambiguous. Trimming took 1 base from V and 9 from J, leaving 14 bases between them. The length of the CDR3 is 14 residues. CDR1 is SGDLS and CDR2 is YYNGEE in the germline V gene. The CDR3 is CASSVTNSWGEQFF. CDR3 nucleotide sequence: TGTGCCAGCAGCGTAACGAATAGCTGGGGTGAGCAGTTCTTC. The whole variable domain, remainder taken from reference TRBV9 and TRBJ2-1, is DSGVTQTPKHLITATGQRVTLRCSPRSGDLSVYWYQQSLDQGLQFLIQYYNGEERAKGNILERFSAQQFPDLHSELNLSSLELGDSALYFCASSVTNSWGEQFFGPGTRLTVL.

The V gene is TRBV10-3, the J gene TRBJ2-1; maybe TRBD1 (6 bases). The V gene lost 2 bases and the J gene lost 4 bases, with 9 bases spanning the gap. Germline CDR1 is ENHRY and CDR2 is SYGVKD. The CDR3 is made up of 14 amino acids. The CDR3 region is CAISEGGPYNEQFF. As DNA, the CDR3 is TGTGCCATCAGTGAGGGGGGCCCTTACAATGAGCAGTTCTTC.

The CDR3 sequence: CASSELGGIDTQYF. In DNA, the CDR3 is TGTGCCAGCAGTGAATTAGGGGGAATAGATACGCAGTATTTT. V gene TRBV25-1 combines with J gene TRBJ2-3; TRBD1 might be the D (6 bases). Germline CDR1 and CDR2: MGHDK and SYGVNS. This CDR3 region has 14 residues. V lost 1 base and J lost 5, with 10 bases in between.

The chain is built from TRBV5-1 and TRBJ1-1; no clear D. Germline CDR1 and CDR2: SGHRS and YFSETQ. CDR3 size: 16 residues. Deletions cut 0 bases from V and 0 bases from J, with 12 bases between. DNA for the CDR3: TGCGCCAGCAGCTTGGGACGCGGCACGGTGAACACTGAAGCTTTCTTT. As protein: CASSLGRGTVNTEAFF.

The chain is built from TRBV12-3 or TRBV12-4 and TRBJ2-2; possible D gene TRBD1, 6 bases. The CDR3 contains 14 residues. V shed 5 bases and J shed 6 bases, with 13 bases lying between them. The CDR3 bases are TGTGCCAGCAGTACCCAGGGGCGCGCCGGGGAGCTGTTTTTT. Its translation: CASSTQGRAGELFF.

In its sample, this clonotype was seen a few times. The chain employs TRBV12-3 or TRBV12-4 and TRBJ1-1; D gene uncertain. Trimming removed 7 bases at V and 2 bases at J, with 14 bases between. The CDR3 is 14 amino acids. The CDR3 is CASTVGLTNTEAFF. The CDR3 coding sequence is TGTGCCAGCACTGTCGGGCTGACAAACACTGAAGCTTTCTTT.

This clonotype was detected only a few times. The rearrangement joins TRBV24-1 to TRBJ1-5, with D tentatively TRBD1 (5 bases). The V end was cut by 3 bases, the J end by 7 bases, with 12 bases between. CDR3 length: 14 amino acids. Per the germline V gene, CDR1 is KGHDR and CDR2 is SFDVKD. CDR3 nucleotide sequence: TGTGCCACCAGTGATCCAGGGTCTTGGCAGCCCCAGCATTTT. Translating gives CATSDPGSWQPQHF.

Ten or more counts support this clonotype. The J gene is TRBJ2-1, the V gene TRBV11-2; D unresolved. Germline assignment: CDR1 SGHAT and CDR2 FQNNGV. The CDR3 loop spans 16 amino acids. V gave up 3 bases and J gave up 6 bases, with 18 bases separating them. CDR3 bases: TGTGCCAGCAGCTTCCAAGGACCTTGGGAAGGCAATGAGCAGTTCTTC. Protein sequence: CASSFQGPWEGNEQFF.

The chain couples TRBV19 to TRBJ1-1; 7 bases are shared with TRBD1. Germline CDR1 reads LNHDA; CDR2 reads SQIVND (reference sequence). This CDR3 has 15 residues. Unmatched junction bases numbered 6, after V lost 5 bases and J lost 0 bases. In DNA, the CDR3 is TGTGCCAGTAGTCCTACGGGACAGCTGAACACTGAAGCTTTCTTT. Amino acids: CASSPTGQLNTEAFF.

This clonotype was detected a few times. This sequence joins TRBV20-1 and TRBJ1-1; 9 positions match TRBD1. Trimming removed 4 bases from V and 2 bases from J; junction bases left unmatched: 11. Looked up from germline, CDR1 is DFQATT and CDR2 is SNEGSKA (reference sequence). CDR3 size: 16 residues. As DNA, the CDR3 is TGCAGTGCTATCCACTATAGGACAGGGGCTAACACTGAAGCTTTCTTT. Its protein is CSAIHYRTGANTEAFF.

This clonotype was counted only a few times. The chain recombines TRBV7-3 with TRBJ2-2; D call uncertain. With 2 bases removed from V and 3 bases from J, the gap between germline ends came to 10 bases. The CDR3 extends over 15 amino acids. Germline assignment: CDR1 SGHTA and CDR2 FQGTGA. CDR3 loop: CASSLYGRHTGELFF. As DNA, the CDR3 is TGTGCCAGCAGCTTATATGGACGGCACACCGGGGAGCTGTTTTTT.

In its sample, this clonotype was seen many times. This chain joins TRBV5-1 and TRBJ1-1; 7 positions match TRBD1. The V and J ends lost 3 bases and 0 bases, in that order; junction bases with no gene match: 2. This CDR3 comprises 14 residues. Per germline, CDR1 SGHRS and CDR2 YFSETQ. The CDR3 protein is CASSSTGMNTEAFF. The CDR3 coding sequence is TGCGCCAGCAGCTCGACAGGGATGAACACTGAAGCTTTCTTT.

This chain joins TRBV2 and TRBJ1-1, with D hard to call. V lost 2 bases and J 1 base, leaving 5 bases between the germline ends. Germline V lookup: CDR1 SNHLY, CDR2 FYNNEI. The CDR3 covers 13 residues. In DNA form, the CDR3 reads TGTGCCAGCAGTGAATTGGCGAACACTGAAGCTTTCTTT. Amino acid sequence: CASSELANTEAFF.

This clonotype was seen only once. The chain is built from TRBV30 and TRBJ1-2; no clear D. V was pared by 1 base and J by 4 bases, with 4 bases between. This CDR3 contains 11 residues. The germline V gene has CDR1 GTSNPN and CDR2 SVGIG (reference sequence). In nucleotides, the CDR3 is TGTGCCTGGAGTGCTAGCTATGGCTACACCTTC. Residues: CAWSASYGYTF.

This clonotype was observed a few times. The V and J genes are TRBV29-1 and TRBJ2-3, with TRBD2 matching over 7 bases. Trimming cost V 1 base and J 8 bases; bases outside gene matches: 6. The germline CDR1 and CDR2 sequences are SQVTM and ANQGSEA. The CDR3 is 13 amino acids. The CDR3 here is CSVEVQASGTQYF. The DNA of the CDR3 is TGCAGCGTTGAAGTTCAGGCTAGCGGTACGCAGTATTTT.

This clonotype has just a few counts. The chain employs TRBV7-9 and TRBJ2-7, with D unclear. This CDR3 has 13 amino acids. The V and J ends lost 4 bases and 4 bases respectively, with 11 bases between them. Germline V gene lookup returns CDR1 SEHNR and CDR2 FQNEAQ (reference sequence). The CDR3: CASSSMGSYEQYV. CDR3 coding DNA: TGTGCCAGCAGCTCAATGGGTTCTTACGAGCAGTACGTC.

There are a few counts of this clonotype. The chain couples TRBV12-3 or TRBV12-4 to TRBJ2-1; 13 positions agree with TRBD2. The CDR3 runs to 12 residues. Trimming at V came to 5 bases and at J to 15 bases, leaving 4 bases not matched to a gene. The DNA for the CDR3 is TGTGCCAGCAGTCCCAGGACTAGCGGGGGGTTCTTC. Amino acid sequence: CASSPRTSGGFF.

The genes are TRBV12-3 or TRBV12-4 and TRBJ1-5; 7 bases align to TRBD1. The CDR3 is 14 amino acids. After removal of 6 bases from V and 5 bases from J, the junction contained 7 bases not matched to a gene. This CDR3 reads CASRRQGGDQPQHF. CDR3 DNA: TGTGCCAGCAGACGACAGGGAGGGGATCAGCCCCAGCATTTT.

This clonotype was found a few times. This chain links TRBV15 with TRBJ2-3; possibly TRBD1 for D (6 bases). Germline assignment: CDR1 LNHNV and CDR2 YYDKDF (reference sequence). Trimming removed 4 bases from V and 2 bases from J, with 16 bases in between. The CDR3 contains 16 residues. CDR3 sequence: CATSTAPGHYTDTQYF. As DNA, the CDR3 is TGTGCCACCAGCACGGCGCCGGGACACTACACAGATACGCAGTATTTT.

The chain joins TRBV7-9 to TRBJ2-1; 11 bases match TRBD2. The germline gives CDR1 SEHNR, CDR2 FQNEAQ (reference sequence). V lost 5 bases to trimming and J lost 7 bases; unmatched junction nucleotides: 13. The CDR3 is 17 amino acids. CDR3: CASSPRGSGGAWNEQFF. DNA for the CDR3: TGTGCCAGCAGCCCTCGGGGTAGCGGGGGGGCCTGGAATGAGCAGTTCTTC.

The V call is TRBV11-2, the J call TRBJ2-6, with D uncertain. The germline V and J ends were trimmed by 0 bases and 0 bases, with 9 bases remaining between them. Germline CDR1 and CDR2: SGHAT and FQNNGV. The CDR3 loop spans 17 amino acids. The DNA for the CDR3 is TGTGCCAGCAGCTTAGAGCTGAGAAACTCTGGGGCCAACGTCCTGACTTTC. As protein: CASSLELRNSGANVLTF.